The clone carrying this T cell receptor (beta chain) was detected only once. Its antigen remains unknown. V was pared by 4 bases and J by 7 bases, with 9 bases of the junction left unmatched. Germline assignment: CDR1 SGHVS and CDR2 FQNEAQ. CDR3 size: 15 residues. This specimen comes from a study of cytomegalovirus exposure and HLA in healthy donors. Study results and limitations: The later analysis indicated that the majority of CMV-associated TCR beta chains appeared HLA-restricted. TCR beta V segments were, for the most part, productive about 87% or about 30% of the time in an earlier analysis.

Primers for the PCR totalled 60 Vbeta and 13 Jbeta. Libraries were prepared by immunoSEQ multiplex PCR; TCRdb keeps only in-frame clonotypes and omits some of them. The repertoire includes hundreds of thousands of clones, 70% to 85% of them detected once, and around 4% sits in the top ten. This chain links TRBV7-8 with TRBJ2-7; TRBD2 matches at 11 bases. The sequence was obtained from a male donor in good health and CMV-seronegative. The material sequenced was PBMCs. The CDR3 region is CASSSVPGLAVEQYF. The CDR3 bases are TGTGCCAGCAGCTCAGTTCCGGGACTAGCGGTAGAGCAGTACTTC.